The 20 T cell receptor beta chains in this list originate from one sample, sequenced in a study of T cells in Graves' hyperthyroidism and ophthalmopathy (dated by TCRdb to the late 2010s). Library construction relied on multiplex PCR. This sample was sequenced with an Illumina HiSeq 2000. The TCR beta CDR3 regions were amplified from RNA transcripts. The TCR CDR3 was subjected to a first round of RT-PCR using the HTBI primer set and the Qiagen OneStep RT-PCR kit. TCRdb ran its own pipeline on the public reads, namely fastp trimming at Q25 and MiXCR clone calling, and kept in-frame beta chains. Merged by CDR3 protein, the rows form single entries marked with the most common genes and DNA. The sample table holds 500,000 to 800,000 distinct CDR3 sequences, of which about 14% were seen once. The ten largest clones take up roughly an eighth of the sample. The sequenced sample was blood. The receptors stem from a woman between 45 and 60 years old with Graves' ophthalmopathy.

This clonotype occurred many times. The chain is built from TRBV27 and TRBJ1-1; a possible D gene is TRBD1 (5 bases). Germline CDR1 is MNHEY and CDR2 is SMNVEV (reference sequence). Trimming took off 3 bases at V and 10 bases at J, with 18 bases between the two ends. CDR3 length equals 14 residues. The DNA for the CDR3 is TGTGCCAGCAGTTTGATCAACGTTGGTGGGGGAGCTTTCTTT. Translation: CASSLINVGGGAFF.

This chain links TRBV5-4 with TRBJ1-2; 7 positions agree with TRBD1. The CDR3 length is 13 residues. Per the germline V gene, CDR1 is SGHNT and CDR2 is YYREEE (reference sequence). Losses at the gene ends were 5 bases for V and 4 bases for J; bases not matched to a gene: 5. The CDR3 region is CASRRTGTYGYTF. The CDR3 nucleotides are TGTGCCAGCAGACGGACAGGAACCTATGGCTACACCTTC.

CDR3 nucleotide sequence: TGCAGTGCCAGGGACGCCGCTCCCTACAATGAGCAGTTCTTC. Protein product: CSARDAAPYNEQFF. The chain is built from TRBV20-1 and TRBJ2-1; D possibly matches TRBD1 or TRBD2 (5 bases each). The CDR3 has 14 amino acids. Germline loops: CDR1 DFQATT, CDR2 SNEGSKA (reference sequence). V was trimmed by 6 bases and J by 2 bases, leaving 14 bases between them.

V is TRBV14 and J is TRBJ2-1; 8 bases fit TRBD1. Germline CDR1 reads SGHDN; CDR2 reads FVKESK. With V trimmed by 1 base and J by 5 bases, 7 bases remained unmatched. The CDR3 has 16 residues. DNA of the CDR3: TGTGCCAGCAGCCAAGGTATCGGACAGGGTAACAATGAGCAGTTCTTC. Its protein product is CASSQGIGQGNNEQFF. The full variable domain, in which reference TRBV14 and TRBJ2-1 provide the parts outside the CDR3, is EAGVTQFPSHSVIEKGQTVTLRCDPISGHDNLYWYRRVMGKEIKFLLHFVKESKQDESGMPNNRFLAERTGGTYSTLKVQPAELEDSGVYFCASSQGIGQGNNEQFFGPGTRLTVL.

This clonotype occurred many times. The chain combines TRBV5-4 with TRBJ2-5; 13 nucleotides line up with TRBD2. V was pared by 3 bases and J by 2 bases, with 4 bases of the junction left unmatched. The CDR3 has 16 residues. Germline V gives CDR1 SGHNT, CDR2 YYREEE (reference sequence). The CDR3 DNA reads TGTGCCAGCAGCTCCGGGACTAGCGGGACTCAAGAGACCCAGTACTTC. This encodes CASSSGTSGTQETQYF.

This clonotype has just a few counts. The chain joins TRBV11-3 to TRBJ2-1; weak D call: TRBD2 (5 bases). CDR3 length equals 16 residues. Trimming removed 1 base at V and 10 bases at J, with 20 bases between. The germline gives CDR1 SGHNT, CDR2 YENEEA. The CDR3 DNA reads as TGTGCCAGCAGCTTAGTGGCTAGCTCTGGGGTGGAGGAGCAGTTCTTC. Translated: CASSLVASSGVEEQFF.

This clonotype has more than one count but fewer than ten. The genes are TRBV5-1 and TRBJ1-2; 8 positions match TRBD1. Germline V gene data show CDR1 as SGHRS and CDR2 as YFSETQ. The CDR3 totals 14 residues. Trimming at V came to 0 bases and at J to 4 bases, leaving 2 bases not matched to a gene. In nucleotides, the CDR3 is TGCGCCAGCAGCTTGGAGGACAGGGTCTATGGCTACACCTTC. Translation gives CASSLEDRVYGYTF.

The sample holds many counts of this clonotype. The rearrangement joins TRBV2 to TRBJ1-1; D is uncertain. The germline CDR1 and CDR2 sequences are SNHLY and FYNNEI. The CDR3 covers 15 residues. V lost 4 bases, J lost 1 base, and 13 bases lay in between. The CDR3 region is CASSVHGIGNTEAFF. CDR3 nucleotide sequence: TGTGCCAGCAGTGTCCACGGAATTGGGAACACTGAAGCTTTCTTT.

This clonotype was seen a handful of times. This chain links TRBV27 with TRBJ2-7, with 7 bases that match TRBD1. The CDR3 loop spans 15 amino acids. In germline, CDR1 is MNHEY, CDR2 SMNVEV (reference sequence). Trimming at V came to 5 bases and at J to 4 bases, leaving 11 bases not matched to a gene. In nucleotides, the CDR3 is TGTGCCAGCAGTGAGAGCACAGGGGCTATATACGAGCAGTACTTC. It translates to CASSESTGAIYEQYF.

This clonotype appeared many times. This chain connects TRBV5-1 to TRBJ2-3, with unresolved D. CDR3 size: 13 residues. V dropped 3 bases and J dropped 8 bases, with 13 bases sitting between them. In germline, CDR1 is SGHRS, CDR2 YFSETQ. CDR3 in amino acids: CASSYTESATQYF. The CDR3, as DNA: TGCGCCAGCAGCTATACAGAATCTGCTACGCAGTATTTT.

This clonotype was seen ten or more times. The chain uses TRBV11-3 and TRBJ1-4, with a possible D match to TRBD1 (6 bases). Deletions cut 8 bases from V and 6 bases from J, with 10 bases between. The germline V gene has CDR1 SGHNT and CDR2 YENEEA. The CDR3 runs 12 residues. CDR3 amino acids: CASSRGDEKLFF. CDR3 in DNA: TGTGCCAGCTCCAGGGGAGATGAAAAACTGTTTTTT.

This clonotype was recorded many times. The chain joins TRBV6-1 to TRBJ2-1; TRBD2 agrees at 7 bases. The CDR3 is 16 amino acids. J gave up 4 bases and V 5 bases, and 11 bases lay outside the gene matches. Germline values: CDR1 MNHNS, CDR2 SASEGT. CDR3 DNA sequence: TGTGCCAGCAGTAGGCAGCGGGACCGCACATACAATGAGCAGTTCTTC. This translates into CASSRQRDRTYNEQFF.

This clonotype was recorded at least ten times. The chain recombines TRBV12-3 or TRBV12-4 with TRBJ1-2; 11 bases match TRBD1. This CDR3 has 16 amino acids. V lost 5 bases and J lost 1; bases outside the gene matches: 6. This CDR3 reads CASSQTGQGDNYGYTF. The CDR3 DNA reads TGTGCCAGCAGTCAGACGGGACAGGGGGATAACTATGGCTACACCTTC.

This clonotype occurred many times. The V and J genes are TRBV28 and TRBJ1-1; no firm D call. From germline, CDR1 is MDHEN and CDR2 SYDVKM. Trimming removed 3 bases from V and 0 bases from J, with 11 bases in between. The CDR3 consists of 15 residues. The CDR3 is CASSLGPPMNTEAFF. CDR3 DNA sequence: TGTGCCAGCAGTTTGGGCCCCCCCATGAACACTGAAGCTTTCTTT.

This clonotype occurred many times. This chain connects TRBV11-3 to TRBJ2-3; 11 bases are shared with TRBD2. The CDR3 totals 17 residues. Trimming took 5 bases from V and 0 from J; bases not matched to a gene: 7. Germline CDR1 and CDR2: SGHNT and YENEEA. Written as DNA, the CDR3 is TGTGCCAGCAGCCCACACCGGACTAGCGGGAGCACAGATACGCAGTATTTT. Amino acid sequence: CASSPHRTSGSTDTQYF. The full variable domain, in which reference TRBV11-3 and TRBJ2-3 provide the parts outside the CDR3, is EAGVVQSPRYKIIEKKQPVAFWCNPISGHNTLYWYLQNLGQGPELLIRYENEEAVDDSQLPKDRFSAERLKGVDSTLKIQPAELGDSAVYLCASSPHRTSGSTDTQYFGPGTRLTVL.

This clonotype was counted ten times or more. The chain joins TRBV28 to TRBJ1-5; no firm D call. The CDR3 length is 16 residues. V lost 3 bases to trimming and J lost 0 bases, with 12 bases between them. Germline V gene lookup returns CDR1 MDHEN and CDR2 SYDVKM. CDR3 protein: CASSFFGVGSNQPQHF. In DNA form, the CDR3 reads TGTGCCAGCAGTTTCTTCGGGGTGGGTAGCAATCAGCCCCAGCATTTT.

The J gene is TRBJ2-7, the V gene TRBV19; TRBD2 agrees at 14 bases. This CDR3 comprises 15 residues. CDR1 and CDR2 (germline): LNHDA, SQIVND (reference sequence). V lost 1 base and J lost 7; bases outside the gene matches: 3. CDR3 in DNA: TGTGCCAGTAGTATAGTGGGACTAGCGGGAGAGGAGCAGTACTTC. Its translation is CASSIVGLAGEEQYF.

In this sample, this clonotype turned up many times. The chain has TRBV2 and TRBJ2-5, with D possibly called TRBD1 or TRBD2 (5 bases each). The CDR3 is 14 amino acids. Trimming removed 6 bases at V and 3 bases at J, with 14 bases between. CDR1 and CDR2 (germline): SNHLY, FYNNEI. This CDR3 reads CASSAGTNEETQYF. The CDR3 DNA reads as TGTGCCAGCAGCGCCGGGACCAACGAAGAGACCCAGTACTTC. Complete variable domain (other parts from reference TRBV2 and TRBJ2-5): EPEVTQTPSHQVTQMGQEVILRCVPISNHLYFYWYRQILGQKVEFLVSFYNNEISEKSEIFDDQFSVERPDGSNFTLKIRSTKLEDSAMYFCASSAGTNEETQYFGPGTRLLVL.

Worth noting for this clonotype: A much more abundant neighbour one base away suggests this may be a read error. The chain has TRBV15 and TRBJ2-7; no clear D. CDR1 is LNHNV and CDR2 is YYDKDF in the germline V gene (reference sequence). The V end lost 1 base, the J end lost 6 bases, and 7 bases lay between the germline ends. The CDR3 spans 12 residues. CDR3 coding DNA: TGTGCCACCAGCAGAGGAGCCTGCGAGCAGTACTTC. As protein: CATSRGACEQYF. Full variable domain (outside the CDR3, taken from reference TRBV15 and TRBJ2-7): DAMVIQNPRYQVTQFGKPVTLSCSQTLNHNVMYWYQQKSSQAPKLLFHYYDKDFNNEADTPDNFQSRRPNTSFCFLDIRSPGLGDTAMYLCATSRGACEQYFGPGTRLTVT.

The chain employs TRBV12-3 or TRBV12-4 and TRBJ2-7, with D hard to call. With 1 base removed from V and 6 bases from J, the gap between germline ends came to 10 bases. CDR3 size: 13 residues. The CDR3 nucleotides read TGTGCCAGCAGTTTAGGGGCTCCTACCGAGCAGTACTTC. It encodes CASSLGAPTEQYF.